These T cell receptor beta chains were read from a single sample in a study of T cells in Graves' hyperthyroidism and ophthalmopathy. TCRdb reprocessed the multiplex PCR reads with MiXCR, giving one entry per CDR3 protein. In the table there are under 350,000 distinct CDR3 sequences, 13% of which are singletons. What was sequenced was blood. Receptors were obtained from a woman aged 25 to 39 with Graves' hyperthyroidism that later progressed to Graves' ophthalmopathy. The CDR3 runs from the conserved cysteine through the conserved F or W. D genes are given only for firm matches. Rows may omit the clone size; those that give it use once, few, many or a size class.

>TRBV9|14|-|TRBJ2-1|few
CASSVSDYYNEQFF
TGTGCCAGCAGCGTATCGGACTATTACAATGAGCAGTTCTTC
>TRBV28|16|-|TRBJ2-1|many
CASTTQLVSSYNEQFF
TGTGCCAGCACTACTCAGCTTGTTAGCTCCTACAATGAGCAGTTCTTC
>TRBV7-9|14|-|TRBJ1-5|many
CASSRSEKGQPQHF
TGTGCCAGCAGCCGATCAGAGAAAGGGCAGCCCCAGCATTTT
>TRBV6-2/TRBV6-3|14|-|TRBJ2-3|many
CASSYRGDTDTQYF
TGTGCCAGCAGTTACCGAGGAGACACAGATACGCAGTATTTT
>TRBV7-2|13|-|TRBJ2-1|many
CASSRDERGEQFF
TGTGCCAGCAGCCGGGACGAAAGGGGTGAGCAGTTCTTC
>TRBV20-1|14|-|TRBJ2-7|few
CSASTGMVTYEQYF
TGCAGTGCTAGTACAGGGATGGTAACGTACGAGCAGTACTTC
>TRBV4-1|17|-|TRBJ2-1|-
CASSQALQLHGGNEQFF
TGCGCCAGCAGCCAGGCTCTTCAACTCCACGGGGGCAATGAGCAGTTCTTC
>TRBV12-3/TRBV12-4|13|-|TRBJ2-6|-
CASGEAGANVLTF
TGTGCCAGCGGGGAAGCCGGGGCCAACGTCCTGACTTTC
>TRBV19|14|TRBD2|TRBJ2-7|few
CASRRLAGQGEQYF
TGTGCCAGTAGACGACTAGCGGGACAGGGCGAGCAGTACTTC
>TRBV4-2|17|TRBD1|TRBJ2-7|-
CASSQVVTGAFPYEQYF
TGTGCCAGCAGCCAAGTCGTGACAGGGGCCTTCCCTTACGAGCAGTACTTC
>TRBV30|12|-|TRBJ1-2|-
CAWGERHYGYTF
TGTGCCTGGGGGGAGAGGCACTATGGCTACACCTTC
>TRBV24-1|13|-|TRBJ2-7|-
CATSDGLFYEQYF
TGTGCCACCAGTGACGGATTATTCTACGAGCAGTACTTC
>TRBV28|15|TRBD1|TRBJ1-2|many
CASRQTGTPNYGYTF
TGTGCCAGCAGGCAGACAGGGACTCCAAACTATGGCTACACCTTC
>TRBV18|15|-|TRBJ2-7|many
CASSPGQGPTYEQYF
TGTGCCAGCTCACCAGGGCAGGGCCCCACCTACGAGCAGTACTTC
>TRBV2|15|TRBD1|TRBJ1-2|-
CASSDVGQGLYGYTF
TGTGCCAGCAGTGATGTCGGACAGGGCTTATATGGCTACACCTTC
>TRBV5-4|14|TRBD2|TRBJ2-5|few
CASNERGGIETQYF
TGTGCCAGCAACGAGCGGGGCGGCATAGAGACCCAGTACTTC
>TRBV24-1|13|-|TRBJ2-1|many
CATSDLTTDEQFF
TGTGCCACCAGTGATTTGACGACAGATGAGCAGTTCTTC
>TRBV27|15|TRBD1|TRBJ2-7|many
CASSLFLGQGYEQYF
TGTGCCAGCAGTTTATTTTTGGGACAGGGCTACGAGCAGTACTTC
>TRBV6-1|13|-|TRBJ1-1|few
CASSHYRNTEAFF
TGTGCCAGCAGTCATTACAGAAACACTGAAGCTTTCTTT
>TRBV7-2|13|-|TRBJ2-1|many
CASSQGTYNEQFF
TGTGCCAGCAGCCAAGGGACATACAATGAGCAGTTCTTC
>TRBV20-1|19|TRBD1|TRBJ2-7|many
CSAISGPGTEPAPSDEQYF
TGCAGTGCTATATCCGGACCCGGGACAGAACCTGCTCCGAGCGACGAGCAGTACTTC
>TRBV6-2/TRBV6-3|12|-|TRBJ1-5|-
CASSSPNQAQHF
TGTGCCAGCAGCTCCCCCAATCAAGCCCAGCATTTT
>TRBV27|15|TRBD2|TRBJ2-5|many
CASSPRTSGQETQYF
TGTGCCAGCAGTCCGCGGACTAGCGGACAAGAGACCCAGTACTTC
>TRBV7-2|15|-|TRBJ1-1|many
CASSLLGHTNTEAFF
TGTGCCAGCAGCTTGTTAGGACACACGAACACTGAAGCTTTCTTT
>TRBV10-3|13|TRBD1|TRBJ2-2|many
CAISQGAPGELFF
TGTGCCATCAGTCAGGGGGCACCCGGGGAACTGTTTTTT
>TRBV27|13|-|TRBJ2-7|many
CASRDVGGYEQYF
TGTGCCAGCAGGGACGTAGGGGGCTACGAGCAGTACTTC
>TRBV28|16|-|TRBJ2-4|many
CASSPGQILAKNIQYF
TGTGCCAGCAGTCCCGGACAGATTTTAGCCAAAAACATTCAGTACTTC
>TRBV27|14|-|TRBJ1-2|-
CASSPPGPRYGYTF
TGTGCCAGCAGTCCCCCCGGCCCCCGGTATGGCTACACCTTC
>TRBV5-6|14|-|TRBJ1-4|-
CASSYGQPAEKLFF
TGTGCCAGCAGCTATGGACAGCCGGCTGAAAAACTGTTTTTT
>TRBV7-9|16|TRBD2|TRBJ2-5|few
CASSFYGLGSQETQYF
TGTGCCAGCAGCTTTTATGGACTAGGATCCCAAGAGACCCAGTACTTC
>TRBV7-2|17|TRBD2|TRBJ2-3|many
CASSSPLLAVGTDTQYF
TGTGCCAGCAGCTCACCTCTCCTAGCGGTCGGCACAGATACGCAGTATTTT
>TRBV18|13|-|TRBJ2-5|many
CASSPGSQETQYF
TGTGCCAGCTCACCTGGTAGTCAAGAGACCCAGTACTTC
>TRBV20-1|13|TRBD1|TRBJ1-4|many
CSASGTENEKLFF
TGCAGTGCATCCGGGACAGAGAATGAAAAACTGTTTTTT
>TRBV18|15|-|TRBJ2-7|many
CASSPISVSSYEQYF
TGTGCCAGCTCACCTATTTCAGTGAGCTCCTACGAGCAGTACTTC
>TRBV6-1|17|-|TRBJ2-3|-
CASSRAPVEGNTDTQYF
TGTGCCAGCAGCCGGGCCCCAGTGGAGGGAAACACAGATACGCAGTATTTT
>TRBV6-1|14|TRBD1|TRBJ1-5|many
CASSGTGPGQPQHF
TGTGCCAGCAGCGGGACAGGGCCAGGTCAGCCCCAGCATTTT
>TRBV27|14|-|TRBJ2-7|-
CASSPLTEGLGQYF
TGTGCCAGCAGTCCCTTGACAGAGGGCCTTGGGCAGTACTTC
>TRBV5-1|15|-|TRBJ2-7|many
CASSLAIQDRYEQYF
TGCGCCAGCAGCTTGGCCATTCAGGACCGCTACGAGCAGTACTTC
>TRBV7-9|14|-|TRBJ2-5|-
CASSLGPGSETQYF
TGTGCCAGCAGCTTAGGGCCAGGGTCAGAGACCCAGTACTTC
>TRBV4-3|15|-|TRBJ2-1|many
CASSQDVSAYNEQFF
TGCGCCAGCAGCCAAGACGTTTCGGCCTACAATGAGCAGTTCTTC
>TRBV18|12|-|TRBJ2-7|many
CASSPGVYEQYF
TGTGCCAGCTCACCGGGTGTCTACGAGCAGTACTTC